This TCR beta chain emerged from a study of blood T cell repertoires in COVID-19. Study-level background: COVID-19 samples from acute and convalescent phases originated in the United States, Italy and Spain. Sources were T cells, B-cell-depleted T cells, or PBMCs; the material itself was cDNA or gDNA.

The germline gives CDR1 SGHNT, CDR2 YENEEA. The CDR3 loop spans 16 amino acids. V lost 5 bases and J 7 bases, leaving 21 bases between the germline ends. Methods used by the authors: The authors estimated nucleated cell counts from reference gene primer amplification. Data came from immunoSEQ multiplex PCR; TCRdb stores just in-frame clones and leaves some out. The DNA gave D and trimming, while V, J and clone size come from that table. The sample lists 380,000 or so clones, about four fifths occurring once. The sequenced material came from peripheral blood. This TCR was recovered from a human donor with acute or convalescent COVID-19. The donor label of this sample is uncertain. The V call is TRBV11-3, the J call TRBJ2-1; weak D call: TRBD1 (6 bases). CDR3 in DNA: TGTGCCAGCAGCCATGGGGGCCTAGGAGACTATAATGAGCAGTTCTTC. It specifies CASSHGGLGDYNEQFF. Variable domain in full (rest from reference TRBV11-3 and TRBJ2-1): EAGVVQSPRYKIIEKKQPVAFWCNPISGHNTLYWYLQNLGQGPELLIRYENEEAVDDSQLPKDRFSAERLKGVDSTLKIQPAELGDSAVYLCASSHGGLGDYNEQFFGPGTRLTVL.